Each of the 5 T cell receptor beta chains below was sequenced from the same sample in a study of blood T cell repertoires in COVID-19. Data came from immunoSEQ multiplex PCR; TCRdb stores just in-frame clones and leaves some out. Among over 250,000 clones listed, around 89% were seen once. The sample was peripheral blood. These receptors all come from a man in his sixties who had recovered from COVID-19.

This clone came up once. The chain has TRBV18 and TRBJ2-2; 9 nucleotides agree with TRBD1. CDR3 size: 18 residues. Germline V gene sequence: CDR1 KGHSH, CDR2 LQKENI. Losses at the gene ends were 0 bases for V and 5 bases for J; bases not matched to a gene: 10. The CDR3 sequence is CASSPPGQGPRGTGELFF. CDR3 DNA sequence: TGTGCCAGCTCACCACCAGGACAGGGGCCGCGGGGGACCGGGGAGCTGTTTTTT.

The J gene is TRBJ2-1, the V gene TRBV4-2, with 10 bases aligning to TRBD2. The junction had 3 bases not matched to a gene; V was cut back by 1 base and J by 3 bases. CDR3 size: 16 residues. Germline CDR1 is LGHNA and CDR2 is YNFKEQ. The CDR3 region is CASSQVASGGYNEQFF. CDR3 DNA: TGTGCCAGCAGCCAAGTCGCTAGCGGGGGCTACAATGAGCAGTTCTTC.

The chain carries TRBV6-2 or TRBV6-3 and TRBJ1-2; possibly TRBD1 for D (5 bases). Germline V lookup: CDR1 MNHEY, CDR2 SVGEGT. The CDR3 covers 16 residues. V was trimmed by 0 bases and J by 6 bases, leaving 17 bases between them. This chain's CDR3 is CASSYSREPGRDGYTF. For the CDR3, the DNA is TGTGCCAGCAGTTACTCACGGGAGCCAGGGAGGGATGGCTACACCTTC.

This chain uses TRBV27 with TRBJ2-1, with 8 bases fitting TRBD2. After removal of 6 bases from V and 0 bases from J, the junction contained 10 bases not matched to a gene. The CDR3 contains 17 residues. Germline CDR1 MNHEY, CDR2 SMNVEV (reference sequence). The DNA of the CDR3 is TGTGCCAGCAGACTGGGACACCGGGGGGGCTCCTACAATGAGCAGTTCTTC. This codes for CASRLGHRGGSYNEQFF.

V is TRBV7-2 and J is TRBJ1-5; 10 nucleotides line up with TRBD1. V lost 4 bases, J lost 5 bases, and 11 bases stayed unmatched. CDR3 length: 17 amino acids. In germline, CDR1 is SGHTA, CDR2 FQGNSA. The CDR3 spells CASSSPPGTGDHQPQHF. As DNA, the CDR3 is TGTGCCAGCAGCTCCCCTCCCGGGACAGGGGACCATCAGCCCCAGCATTTT.